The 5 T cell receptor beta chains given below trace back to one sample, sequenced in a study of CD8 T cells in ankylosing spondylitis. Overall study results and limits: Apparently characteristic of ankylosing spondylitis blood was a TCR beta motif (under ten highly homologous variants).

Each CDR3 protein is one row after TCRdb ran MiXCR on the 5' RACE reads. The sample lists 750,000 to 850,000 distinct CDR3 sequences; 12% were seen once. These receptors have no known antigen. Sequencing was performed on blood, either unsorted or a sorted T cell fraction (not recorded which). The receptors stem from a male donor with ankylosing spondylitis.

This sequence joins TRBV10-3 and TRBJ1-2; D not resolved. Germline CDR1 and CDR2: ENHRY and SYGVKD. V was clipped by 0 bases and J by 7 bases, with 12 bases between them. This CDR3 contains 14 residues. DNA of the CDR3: TGTGCCATCAGTGAGTCGGGAAGGCTTGGTGGCTACACCTTC. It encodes CAISESGRLGGYTF.

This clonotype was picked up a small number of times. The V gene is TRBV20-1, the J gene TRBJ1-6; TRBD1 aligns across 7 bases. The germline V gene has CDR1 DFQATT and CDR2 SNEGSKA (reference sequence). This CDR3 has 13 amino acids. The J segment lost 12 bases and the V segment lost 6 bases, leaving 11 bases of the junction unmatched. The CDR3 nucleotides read TGCAGTGCCAAAGCCGGGGCAGGGGGACCCCTCCACTTT. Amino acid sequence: CSAKAGAGGPLHF.

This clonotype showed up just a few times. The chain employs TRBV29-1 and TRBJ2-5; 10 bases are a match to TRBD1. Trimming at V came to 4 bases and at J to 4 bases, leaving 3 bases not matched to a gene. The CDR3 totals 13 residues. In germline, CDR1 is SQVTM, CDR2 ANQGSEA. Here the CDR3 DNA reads TGCAGCGTTGGGAGGACAGGGGGAGAGACCCAGTACTTC. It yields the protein CSVGRTGGETQYF.

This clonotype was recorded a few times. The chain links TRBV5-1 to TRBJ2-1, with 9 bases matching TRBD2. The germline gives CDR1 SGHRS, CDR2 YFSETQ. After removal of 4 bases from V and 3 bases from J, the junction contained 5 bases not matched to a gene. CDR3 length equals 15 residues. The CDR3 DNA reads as TGCGCCAGCAGCGGCGGGAGGGAAGGCTACAATGAGCAGTTCTTC. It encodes CASSGGREGYNEQFF.

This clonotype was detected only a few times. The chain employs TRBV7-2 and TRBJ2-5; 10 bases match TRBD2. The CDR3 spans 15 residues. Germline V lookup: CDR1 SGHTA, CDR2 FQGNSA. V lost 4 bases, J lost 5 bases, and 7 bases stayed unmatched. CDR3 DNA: TGTGCCAGCAGCTCCCCCGGGACTAGCGTTGAGACCCAGTACTTC. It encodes CASSSPGTSVETQYF. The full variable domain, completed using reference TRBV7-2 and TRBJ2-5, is GAGVSQSPSNKVTEKGKDVELRCDPISGHTALYWYRQSLGQGLEFLIYFQGNSAPDKSGLPSDRFSAERTGGSVSTLTIQRTQQEDSAVYLCASSSPGTSVETQYFGPGTRLLVL.